The 15 T cell receptor beta chains listed next were all sequenced from one sample in a study of T cells in Graves' hyperthyroidism and ophthalmopathy. It was RNA transcripts that yielded the amplified TCR beta CDR3 regions. First-round RT-PCR targeting the TCR CDR3 was performed with the HTBI primer set. One entry per CDR3 protein, called by TCRdb with MiXCR from the multiplex PCR reads. The sample contains approximately 400,000 distinct CDR3 sequences, about a fifth of which appear only once. Material for sequencing was blood. These TCRs come from a man aged 18 to 35 with Graves' ophthalmopathy.

This clonotype was seen only a few times. The chain links TRBV7-2 to TRBJ2-1, with D tentatively TRBD2 (6 bases). Germline V gene lookup returns CDR1 SGHTA and CDR2 FQGNSA. Trimming took 3 bases from V and 3 from J, leaving 15 bases between them. The CDR3 contains 16 residues. CDR3 in amino acids: CASSLGLGGNYNEQFF. As DNA, the CDR3 is TGTGCCAGCAGCTTGGGGTTGGGCGGGAACTACAATGAGCAGTTCTTC.

This chain uses TRBV27 with TRBJ2-5; TRBD1 agrees at 10 bases. Germline V gives CDR1 MNHEY, CDR2 SMNVEV (reference sequence). This CDR3 is built from 13 residues. The junction had 15 bases not matched to a gene; V was cut back by 10 bases and J by 13 bases. The CDR3 loop reads CAISGTGVCGRYF. The CDR3 DNA reads as TGTGCCATTTCGGGGACAGGGGTTTGTGGTAGGTACTTC.

The J gene is TRBJ2-7, the V gene TRBV3-1; no reliable D call. Germline CDR1 reads LGHDT; CDR2 reads YNNKEL (reference sequence). The V gene lost 2 bases and the J gene lost 0 bases, with 5 bases spanning the gap. CDR3 length: 13 residues. As DNA, the CDR3 is TGTGCCAGCAGCCAATCTAGCTCCTACGAGCAGTACTTC. As protein: CASSQSSSYEQYF.

Many counts were recorded for this clonotype. The chain has TRBV18 and TRBJ2-3; a possible D gene is TRBD1 (6 bases). V lost 0 bases and J lost 0, with 10 bases in between. Germline V lookup: CDR1 KGHSH, CDR2 LQKENI. The CDR3 loop spans 16 amino acids. The CDR3 here is CASSPPGTTSTDTQYF. Here the CDR3 DNA reads TGTGCCAGCTCACCACCGGGGACAACTAGCACAGATACGCAGTATTTT.

This clonotype has more than one count but fewer than ten. The chain links TRBV9 to TRBJ2-2; the D gene is possibly TRBD1 (5 bases). V lost 2 bases to trimming and J lost 0 bases, with 11 bases between them. In germline, CDR1 is SGDLS, CDR2 YYNGEE. The CDR3 extends over 16 amino acids. DNA for the CDR3: TGTGCCAGCAGCGTGGGATGGACACCGAACACCGGGGAGCTGTTTTTT. As protein: CASSVGWTPNTGELFF.

This sequence joins TRBV10-3 and TRBJ2-2, with 8 bases that match TRBD1. The V and J ends lost 3 bases and 2 bases, in that order; junction bases with no gene match: 8. CDR3 length: 17 residues. Germline V gene lookup returns CDR1 ENHRY and CDR2 SYGVKD. CDR3 sequence: CAISDGGTGTNTGELFF. CDR3 DNA sequence: TGTGCCATCAGTGACGGTGGGACAGGAACCAACACCGGGGAGCTGTTTTTT.

This clonotype was observed at least ten times. The chain couples TRBV4-2 to TRBJ2-1; D gene uncertain. In germline, CDR1 is LGHNA, CDR2 YNFKEQ. This CDR3 spans 13 amino acids. The V and J ends lost 0 bases and 3 bases respectively, with 3 bases between them. The CDR3 sequence: CASSQDYYNEQFF. CDR3 DNA: TGTGCCAGCAGCCAAGACTACTACAATGAGCAGTTCTTC.

This clonotype was detected ten times or more. The chain links TRBV7-3 to TRBJ2-5; 8 positions match TRBD1. The CDR3 length is 13 residues. V gave up 5 bases and J gave up 7 bases; unmatched junction bases: 6. Germline V gene sequence: CDR1 SGHTA, CDR2 FQGTGA. The CDR3 reads CASSPGQGGTQYF. The DNA for the CDR3 is TGTGCCAGCAGCCCCGGACAGGGAGGGACCCAGTACTTC. Using reference TRBV7-3 and TRBJ2-5 for the parts outside the CDR3, the full variable domain is GAGVSQTPSNKVTEKGKYVELRCDPISGHTALYWYRQSLGQGPEFLIYFQGTGAADDSGLPNDRFFAVRPEGSVSTLKIQRTERGDSAVYLCASSPGQGGTQYFGPGTRLLVL.

This clonotype was detected only a few times. The genes are TRBV6-1 and TRBJ1-1, with TRBD1 as a possible D gene (5 bases). The CDR3 extends over 12 amino acids. The germline CDR1 and CDR2 sequences are MNHNS and SASEGT. Trimming cost V 6 bases and J 7 bases, with 12 bases left between them. The CDR3 sequence is CASSQGDGEAFF. CDR3 in DNA: TGTGCCAGCAGCCAGGGAGACGGTGAAGCTTTCTTT.

The table lists this clonotype with many counts. The chain employs TRBV11-2 and TRBJ2-1; D call uncertain. V shed 0 bases and J shed 2 bases, with 11 bases lying between them. Germline V gene data show CDR1 as SGHAT and CDR2 as FQNNGV. This CDR3 contains 16 residues. The chain's CDR3 is CASSLDLGPPYNEQFF. The CDR3 DNA is TGTGCCAGCAGCTTAGATCTTGGCCCCCCCTACAATGAGCAGTTCTTC.

Only a few counts were recorded for this clonotype. The chain employs TRBV6-5 and TRBJ1-2; D not resolved. V was shortened by 2 bases and J by 4 bases, with 8 bases between the two germline ends. Germline assignment: CDR1 MNHEY and CDR2 SVGAGI. The CDR3 covers 13 residues. CDR3 coding DNA: TGTGCCAGCAGTTACGAGGGAGGCTATGGCTACACCTTC. This gives the protein CASSYEGGYGYTF.

This clonotype was seen a few times. The gene calls are TRBV9 and TRBJ2-5; no definite D call. The germline CDR1 and CDR2 sequences are SGDLS and YYNGEE. V gave up 3 bases and J gave up 1 base, with 7 bases separating them. The CDR3 loop spans 13 amino acids. This CDR3 is CASSATPQETQYF. Written as DNA, the CDR3 is TGTGCCAGCAGCGCCACCCCCCAAGAGACCCAGTACTTC.

V is TRBV7-8 and J is TRBJ2-2, with D hard to call. V was cut by 2 bases and J by 2 bases, with 18 bases left in between. From germline, CDR1 is SGHVS and CDR2 FQNEAQ. The CDR3 is made up of 18 amino acids. The CDR3 sequence is CASSLFLRETDNTGELFF. CDR3 nucleotides: TGTGCCAGCAGCTTATTCCTCCGCGAGACGGACAACACCGGGGAGCTGTTTTTT.

In this sample, this clonotype turned up a few times. The chain uses TRBV5-4 and TRBJ2-1, with TRBD2 matching 14 bases. CDR3 length: 15 residues. V lost 4 bases and J lost 10; bases outside the gene matches: 7. Germline-derived CDR1 and CDR2 are SGHNT and YYREEE (reference sequence). The CDR3 DNA is TGTGCCAGCAGCCCGACTAGCGGGGGGGCCGAGGAGCAGTTCTTC. It translates to CASSPTSGGAEEQFF.

This clonotype came up many times. The CDR3 region is CASSMTGVGYNEQFF. CDR3 in DNA: TGTGCCAGCAGTATGACAGGGGTGGGCTACAATGAGCAGTTCTTC. The chain employs TRBV12-3 or TRBV12-4 and TRBJ2-1; 8 bases line up with TRBD1. This CDR3 comprises 15 residues. V lost 5 bases and J lost 3; bases outside the gene matches: 6.